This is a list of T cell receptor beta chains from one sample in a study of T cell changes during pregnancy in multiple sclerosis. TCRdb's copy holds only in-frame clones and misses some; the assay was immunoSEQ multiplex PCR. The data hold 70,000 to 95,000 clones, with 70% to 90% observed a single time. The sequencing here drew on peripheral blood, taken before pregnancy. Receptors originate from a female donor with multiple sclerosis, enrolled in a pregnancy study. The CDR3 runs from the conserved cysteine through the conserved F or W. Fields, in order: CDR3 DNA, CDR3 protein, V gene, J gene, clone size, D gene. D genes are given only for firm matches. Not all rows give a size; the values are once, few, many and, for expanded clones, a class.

TGTGCCAGCAGAGAACCTACGTCCGGGACAGGGTGGGGCTACACCTTC	CASREPTSGTGWGYTF	TRBV6-1	TRBJ1-2	-	TRBD1
TGCGCCAGCAGCTTGGAAGGGCGGGTTGGTGGCTACACCTTC	CASSLEGRVGGYTF	TRBV5-1	TRBJ1-2	-	-
TGTGCCAGCAGGCGGGGCGGAGAGGAGGATGGCTACACCTTC	CASRRGGEEDGYTF	TRBV6-1	TRBJ1-2	-	-
TGTGCCAGCAGCCCCCGGACGGCTCTAGCCACAGATACGCAGTATTTT	CASSPRTALATDTQYF	TRBV9	TRBJ2-3	-	-
TGCGCCAGCATTATACATCGAGGGGGACAGGGGGCTGGAAACACCATATATTTT	CASIIHRGGQGAGNTIYF	TRBV5-1	TRBJ1-3	-	TRBD1
TGTGCCATCAGTGGGGGGGGACAGGGGGGATACAATGAGCAGTTCTTC	CAISGGGQGGYNEQFF	TRBV10-3	TRBJ2-1	-	TRBD1
TGTGCCAGCAGCCCTCTTCCGCGCAGGGACTATGGCTACACCTTC	CASSPLPRRDYGYTF	TRBV28	TRBJ1-2	-	-
TGTGCCATCAGCTTCACAGGGGTTACCGGGGAGCTGTTTTTT	CAISFTGVTGELFF	TRBV10-3	TRBJ2-2	-	TRBD1
TGTGCCAGCAGCTGGGACAGCCATAGCTTCTCTGGAAACACCATATATTTT	CASSWDSHSFSGNTIYF	TRBV7-9	TRBJ1-3	-	TRBD1
TGTGCCAGCAGCTACCCGGGACTAGCGGGGGGTAGCACAGATACGCAGTATTTT	CASSYPGLAGGSTDTQYF	TRBV11-2	TRBJ2-3	-	TRBD2
TGTGCCAGCTCACCCGGGGGGGAGTCGAACTATGGCTACACCTTC	CASSPGGESNYGYTF	TRBV18	TRBJ1-2	-	-
TGTGCCAGCAGCTTGGCCCCAGGCCAGCTACCTGGAAACACCATATATTTT	CASSLAPGQLPGNTIYF	TRBV5-4	TRBJ1-3	-	-
TGTGCCAGCTCATCAGGACTAGCGGGGGGCCCCTTGGATACGCAGTATTTT	CASSSGLAGGPLDTQYF	TRBV18	TRBJ2-3	-	TRBD2
TGTGCCAGCAGTTTCAGGGGGCTCTATGGCTACACCTTC	CASSFRGLYGYTF	TRBV27	TRBJ1-2	few	TRBD1
TGTGCCAGCACCTTTAACAGGGATTCAGATACGCAGTATTTT	CASTFNRDSDTQYF	TRBV18	TRBJ2-3	-	-
TGTGCCAGTATTGATCCGGGACAGGGGAACACCATATATTTT	CASIDPGQGNTIYF	TRBV19	TRBJ1-3	-	TRBD1
TGTGCCGGAAACAGGGCGAATGAAAAACTGTTTTTT	CAGNRANEKLFF	TRBV6-1	TRBJ1-4	-	-
TGCGCCAGCAGCTTAAGGCCAATGCGCGGGGAAGATGGAAACACCATATATTTT	CASSLRPMRGEDGNTIYF	TRBV5-1	TRBJ1-3	-	-
TGTGCCAGCAGCCAAGATGATAGCTCTGGGGCCAACGTCCTGACTTTC	CASSQDDSSGANVLTF	TRBV4-2	TRBJ2-6	-	-
TGTGCCATCAGTGACTACAGGTCCTACGAGCAGTACTTC	CAISDYRSYEQYF	TRBV10-3	TRBJ2-7	-	-
TGTGCCAGCAGCCCCCCGCGGGGACCTAATGAGCAGTTCTTC	CASSPPRGPNEQFF	TRBV7-6	TRBJ2-1	-	-
TGTGCCAGCAGTGTCCCCCCAACCGGGGAGCTGTTTTTT	CASSVPPTGELFF	TRBV6-5	TRBJ2-2	-	-
TGTGCTAGTGGTTGGCCGGGACAGGGGGTCTCCGGGGCCAACGTCCTGACTTTC	CASGWPGQGVSGANVLTF	TRBV12-5	TRBJ2-6	-	TRBD1
TGTGCCAGCAGATCCGGGGGGGCCGAGAGCGATGAGCAGTTCTTC	CASRSGGAESDEQFF	TRBV6-5	TRBJ2-1	-	TRBD2
TGTGCCGGAGACGAAAAAATTAAAGGTGGTGAAAAACTGTTTTTT	CAGDEKIKGGEKLFF	TRBV5-6	TRBJ1-4	-	-
TGTGCCAGCAGCTTACCGGGGGGGACCCAGTACTTC	CASSLPGGTQYF	TRBV11-2	TRBJ2-5	-	TRBD2
TGTGCCAGCAGTTTACTAGGGTCAGATACGCAGTATTTT	CASSLLGSDTQYF	TRBV5-6	TRBJ2-3	once	-
TGTGCCAGCAGCCAGCGGGGACAGGGGGCTGCCGGGGAGCTGTTTTTT	CASSQRGQGAAGELFF	TRBV5-6	TRBJ2-2	once	TRBD1
TGTGCCAGCTCACAGCGGGACACCGGGGAGCTGTTTTTT	CASSQRDTGELFF	TRBV18	TRBJ2-2	once	-
TGTGCCATCAGTGAGACAGGGAGCCGCCCTGAAGCTTTCTTT	CAISETGSRPEAFF	TRBV10-3	TRBJ1-1	-	-
TGCGCCAGCAGCTTTGGGACAGGGACAGAGACCCAGTACTTC	CASSFGTGTETQYF	TRBV5-1	TRBJ2-5	once	TRBD1
TGTGCCAGTAAGAGTTTGGGGGCCGGCGGGGAGCTGTTTTTT	CASKSLGAGGELFF	TRBV19	TRBJ2-2	-	-
TGTGCCAGCAGCCCCCGATCAGGCGTGAACACTGAAGCTTTCTTT	CASSPRSGVNTEAFF	TRBV7-9	TRBJ1-1	-	-
TGTGCCAGCAGTCGGGACAGCGACTATGGCTACACCTTC	CASSRDSDYGYTF	TRBV6-5	TRBJ1-2	-	TRBD1
TGTGCCAGCAGCGTAGAGGGGGTAGAAATCACTGAAGCTTTCTTT	CASSVEGVEITEAFF	TRBV9	TRBJ1-1	-	-
TGCAGCGTGGAGCAGGGGTGGGGGGAGACCCAGTACTTC	CSVEQGWGETQYF	TRBV29-1	TRBJ2-5	-	-
TGTGCCATCAGTGAGGTGGGGCCCGGGGAGCTGTTTTTT	CAISEVGPGELFF	TRBV10-3	TRBJ2-2	-	-
TGTGCCAGCAATCCAGACAGGGCACGTGGCTACACCTTC	CASNPDRARGYTF	TRBV6-1	TRBJ1-2	few	TRBD1
TGTGCCAGCAGTTACGGGACAGGGGGCTCCTACGAGCAGTACTTC	CASSYGTGGSYEQYF	TRBV6-6	TRBJ2-7	-	TRBD1
TGTGCCATCAGTGCCACTAGCGGGGGAACAGATACGCAGTATTTT	CAISATSGGTDTQYF	TRBV10-3	TRBJ2-3	-	TRBD2
TGTGCCACCAGCAGAGTGGGACTAGCGGGGGGCTTGGTCCGCGATGAGCAGTTCTTC	CATSRVGLAGGLVRDEQFF	TRBV15	TRBJ2-1	-	TRBD2
TGTGCCAGCAGCTTGGGGGACAGCCAGAACACTGAAGCTTTCTTT	CASSLGDSQNTEAFF	TRBV5-5	TRBJ1-1	-	TRBD1
TGCGCCAGCAGCTTAGCGGGGGGCCGCACAGATACGCAGTATTTT	CASSLAGGRTDTQYF	TRBV5-1	TRBJ2-3	-	TRBD2
TGTGCCAGCAGCATGGGACAGGGGGCCGGGGAGCTGTTTTTT	CASSMGQGAGELFF	TRBV11-3	TRBJ2-2	-	TRBD1
TGTGCCAGCAGGGAGGGACTAGCGGGGAGATACGAGCAGTACTTC	CASREGLAGRYEQYF	TRBV27	TRBJ2-7	-	TRBD2
TGTGCCAGCTCACCGCCTGGAGGGGAGACCCAGTACTTC	CASSPPGGETQYF	TRBV18	TRBJ2-5	-	-
TGTGCCAGCAGTTACCTGGACAGGGACGATGGCTACACCTTC	CASSYLDRDDGYTF	TRBV6-5	TRBJ1-2	-	TRBD1
TGTGCCACCAGCAGGACCAGGGGAATTGGCTACACCTTC	CATSRTRGIGYTF	TRBV15	TRBJ1-2	few	-
TGTGCCAGCAGCTTGGGGGGGGGAGACGGTACGCAGTATTTT	CASSLGGGDGTQYF	TRBV5-6	TRBJ2-3	-	TRBD2
TGCGCCAGCAGCCAAGATAGGGATTGGGGGGTCTCCTACGAGCAGTACTTC	CASSQDRDWGVSYEQYF	TRBV4-1	TRBJ2-7	once	-
TGCGCCAGCAGCTTGGAGACAGGGGGAGAGACCCAGTACTTC	CASSLETGGETQYF	TRBV5-1	TRBJ2-5	-	TRBD1
TGTGCCAGCAGCTTAAGCAGGGGCTATGGCTACACCTTC	CASSLSRGYGYTF	TRBV11-2	TRBJ1-2	-	-
TGTGCCAGCAGCCTACTAGCGGGGGTGGATGGTACGCAGTATTTT	CASSLLAGVDGTQYF	TRBV11-2	TRBJ2-3	-	TRBD2
TGTGCCAGCTCACCTTCCCAGGGCGACTATGGCTACACCTTC	CASSPSQGDYGYTF	TRBV18	TRBJ1-2	once	-